A selection of T cell receptor beta chains follows, all from one sample in a study of cytomegalovirus exposure and HLA in healthy donors. Assay: immunoSEQ multiplex PCR; the TCRdb copy retains only in-frame clones and omits some. The sample has some 150,000 clones, about two thirds seen once; the top ten hold over 2.5%. Sequencing was performed on PBMCs. These receptors were collected from a woman aged 25 to 39 in good health and CMV-seronegative. Both conserved end residues are part of each CDR3. Fields, in order: clone size, V gene, CDR3 protein. Clone size, where shown, is once, few, many, or a class for clones that have expanded.

NA TRBV14 CASSQAIVTDTQYF
NA TRBV5-4 CASSLGESPPATDTQYF
NA TRBV30 CAWSGGPGVDEQFF
NA TRBV18 CASTQGTGAYEQYF
NA TRBV30 CAWNGGEYEQYF
NA TRBV28 CASSSGGYSNQPQHF
NA TRBV5-4 CASSLPNNAYEQYF
NA TRBV25-1 CASSRRDEQYF
once TRBV28 CASRALGTENTEAFF
NA TRBV7-9 CASTGVGDTQYF
few TRBV5-4 CASSLDRAGGYTF
NA TRBV14 CASSQDSGPEQYF
NA TRBV5-4 CASSLAPSDYNEQFF
NA TRBV6-5 CASSYGAQGRPEAFF
NA TRBV2 CASSEVDRGSQYF
NA TRBV19 CASSSQGYNEQFF
NA TRBV19 CASSIEARDDTQYF
NA TRBV11-1 CASSLVGLSLLNEKLFF
NA TRBV28 CASSPLIGREGTGELFF
once TRBV30 CASGQKMNTEAFF
few TRBV7-9 CSSSRGTTLYGRDSPLHF
NA TRBV28 CASRGNTEAFF
NA TRBV9 CASSGRGGADTQYF